This T cell receptor (beta chain) is drawn from a study of siplizumab effects on memory and regulatory T cells. Study-level points and caveats: Suppressive capability of dividing Tregs from siplizumab cultures went unverified.

Germline lookup yields CDR1 SGHTA and CDR2 FQGNSA. The CDR3 has 15 residues. V dropped 1 base and J dropped 2; count of bases not matched to a gene: 2. Profiled with immunoSEQ multiplex PCR; TCRdb holds only in-frame clones, not every one. Among 90,000 to 95,000 clones listed, roughly 96% were seen once. Unstimulated naive, memory, effector memory and TEMRA subsets from three donor pairs underwent sequencing. Notes on this clone: As yet, its antigen is unknown.

The sequence came from a human donor in good health. The J gene is TRBJ2-1, the V gene TRBV7-2, with 7 bases fitting TRBD2. The source material was naive CD4+ T cells sorted from blood. CDR3: CASSLVSGTYNEQFF. CDR3 nucleotides: TGTGCCAGCAGCTTAGTGAGCGGGACCTACAATGAGCAGTTCTTC.